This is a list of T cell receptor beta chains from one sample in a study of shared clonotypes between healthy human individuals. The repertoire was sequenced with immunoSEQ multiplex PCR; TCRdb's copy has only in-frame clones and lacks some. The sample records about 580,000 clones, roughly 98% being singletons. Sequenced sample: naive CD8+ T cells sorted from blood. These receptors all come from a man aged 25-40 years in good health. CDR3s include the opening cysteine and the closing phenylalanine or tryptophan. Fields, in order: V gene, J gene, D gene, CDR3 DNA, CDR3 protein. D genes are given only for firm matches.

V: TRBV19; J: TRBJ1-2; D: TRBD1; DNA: TGTGCCAGTAGTATGGGGACAGGGGGCGCCCTGTTGGATGGCTACACCTTC; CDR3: CASSMGTGGALLDGYTF
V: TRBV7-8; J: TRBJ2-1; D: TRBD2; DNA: TGTGCCAGCAGCTTAGAACTAGCGGGAGGCCTAAAGAATACCTACAATGAGCAGTTCTTC; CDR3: CASSLELAGGLKNTYNEQFF
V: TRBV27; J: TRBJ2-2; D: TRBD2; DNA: TGTGCCAGCAGTCAGCGGGAGAGTCGCGTCACCGGGGAGCTGTTTTTT; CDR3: CASSQRESRVTGELFF
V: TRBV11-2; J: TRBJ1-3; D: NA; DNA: TGTGCCAGCCAGGGTTCTGGAAACACCATATATTTT; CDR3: CASQGSGNTIYF
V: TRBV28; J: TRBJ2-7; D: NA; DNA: TGTGCCAGCGGGGAGAGGGACACCTCCTACGAGCAGTACTTC; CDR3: CASGERDTSYEQYF
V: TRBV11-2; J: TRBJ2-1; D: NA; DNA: TGTGCCAGCAGCTTAACAGGGACCTACAATGAGCAGTTCTTC; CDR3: CASSLTGTYNEQFF
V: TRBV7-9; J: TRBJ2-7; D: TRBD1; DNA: TGTGCCAGCAGCTTTAGCCCGGGACAGGGGGCCTACGAGCAGTACTTC; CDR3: CASSFSPGQGAYEQYF
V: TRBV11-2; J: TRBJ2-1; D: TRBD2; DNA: TGTGCCAGCAGCGCTCTAGCGGGAGGAAAAAATGAGCAGTTCTTC; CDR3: CASSALAGGKNEQFF
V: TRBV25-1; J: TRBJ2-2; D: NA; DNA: TGTGCCAGCAGTGAAGCACAGGGAGGCCCCGGGGAGCTGTTTTTT; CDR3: CASSEAQGGPGELFF
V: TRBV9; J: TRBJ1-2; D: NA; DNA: TGTGCCAGCAGCGTAGCTGGACCGAACTATGGCTACACCTTC; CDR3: CASSVAGPNYGYTF
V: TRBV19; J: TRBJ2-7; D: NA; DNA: TGTGCCAGTAGTGCGGGGAGCGGCTCCTACGAGCAGTACTTC; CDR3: CASSAGSGSYEQYF
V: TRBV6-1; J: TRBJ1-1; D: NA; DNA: TGTGCCAGCAAGCTGGGGGTAGGGACTGAAGCTTTCTTT; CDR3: CASKLGVGTEAFF
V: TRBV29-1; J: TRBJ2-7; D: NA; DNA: TGCAGCGCCCTACTGACCAGGACAAAAAACTACGAGCAGTACTTC; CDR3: CSALLTRTKNYEQYF
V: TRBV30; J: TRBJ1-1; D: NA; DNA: TGTGCCTGGAGTGTACCTTCCGTCAGGGATAACACTGAAGCTTTCTTT; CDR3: CAWSVPSVRDNTEAFF
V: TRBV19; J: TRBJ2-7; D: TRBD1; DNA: TGTGCCAGTAGTCCCGGGACAGCCTACGAGCAGTACTTC; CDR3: CASSPGTAYEQYF
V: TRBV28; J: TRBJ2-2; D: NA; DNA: TGTGCCAGCAGTCCCCTTTTAATTGTAGGGACCGAGGGGGAGCTGTTTTTT; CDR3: CASSPLLIVGTEGELFF
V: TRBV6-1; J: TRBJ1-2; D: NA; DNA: TGTGCCAGCAGTGAAATAGGGCCGCTGAATCAGGGGGGCTACACCTTC; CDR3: CASSEIGPLNQGGYTF